Here is one T cell receptor (beta chain) with its context. The CDR3 totals 15 residues. Germline V gene lookup returns CDR1 SGHRS and CDR2 YFSETQ. The V gene lost 5 bases and the J gene lost 0 bases, with 15 bases spanning the gap. Sequencing used immunoSEQ multiplex PCR; TCRdb keeps in-frame clones, though not all of them. The sample yields about 86,000 clones, over 75% seen once. Time point denoted: pretreatment peripheral blood. These data belong to a study of PD-L1 blockade in urothelial cancer. Study in general: When blood samples were assessed, the median T cell count was 141,255.

The TCR comes from a man aged 55-75 years with urothelial cancer. This sample comprised PBMCs, obtained around atezolizumab (anti-PD-L1) treatment. The rearrangement joins TRBV5-1 to TRBJ2-7; D possibly corresponds to TRBD2 (6 bases). CDR3 region: CASRSWGDSSYEQYF. In nucleotides, the CDR3 is TGCGCCAGCAGGTCGTGGGGGGATAGCTCCTACGAGCAGTACTTC.